In this sample, the clone carrying this T cell receptor beta chain turned up a few times. From the 5' RACE reads, TCRdb called clonotypes with MiXCR, one entry per CDR3 protein. The data contain about 53,000 distinct CDR3 sequences, roughly 15% of them singletons. The germline gives CDR1 SGHAT, CDR2 FQDESV (reference sequence). V gave up 3 bases and J gave up 0 bases; unmatched junction bases: 8. This CDR3 has 18 amino acids. These data are taken from a study of T cells of healthy individuals. The receptor was derived from a human donor in good health. The chain carries TRBV11-1 and TRBJ2-6; 7 bases map to TRBD1. The CDR3 loop reads CASSFKGQLRSGANVLTF. CDR3 DNA sequence: TGTGCCAGCAGCTTCAAGGGACAGCTTCGCTCTGGGGCCAACGTCCTGACTTTC.